The T cell receptor beta chain under discussion was sequenced for a study of cytomegalovirus exposure and HLA in healthy donors. Findings and caveats of the study: Among TCR sequences, most were rare, though some public TCRs appeared in many donors.

The PCR ran on 60 Vbeta and 13 Jbeta primers. The assay was immunoSEQ multiplex PCR, and TCRdb's table has in-frame clones only and misses some. The top ten hold 0.57% of the sample, which has 75,000 to 100,000 clones, just over 75% seen once. About this clone: Its antigen is undetermined.

Input material: PBMCs. The receptor's source is a man aged 25 to 40 in good health and CMV-seronegative.

In DNA form, the CDR3 reads TGTGCCACCAGCCACCCGCCGGGGATGGGGACTGAAGCTTTCTTT. This translates into CATSHPPGMGTEAFF. The chain links TRBV15 to TRBJ1-1; D remains ambiguous. V gave up 5 bases and J gave up 5 bases, with 18 bases separating them. The length of the CDR3 is 15 residues. The V gene's germline CDR1 is LNHNV and CDR2 YYDKDF (reference sequence).